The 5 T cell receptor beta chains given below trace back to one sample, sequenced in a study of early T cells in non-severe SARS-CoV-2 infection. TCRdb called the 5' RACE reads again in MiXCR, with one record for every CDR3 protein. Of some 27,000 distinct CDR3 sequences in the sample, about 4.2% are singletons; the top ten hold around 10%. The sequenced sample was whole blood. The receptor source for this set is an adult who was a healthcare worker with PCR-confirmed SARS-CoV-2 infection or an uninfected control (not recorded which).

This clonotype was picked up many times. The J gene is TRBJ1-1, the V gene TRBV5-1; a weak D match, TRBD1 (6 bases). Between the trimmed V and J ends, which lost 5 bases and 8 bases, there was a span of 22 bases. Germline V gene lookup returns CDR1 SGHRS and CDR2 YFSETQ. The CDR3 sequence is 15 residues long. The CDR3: CASRKGGYPNEEAFF. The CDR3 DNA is TGCGCCAGCAGGAAAGGGGGTTATCCGAATGAGGAAGCTTTCTTT.

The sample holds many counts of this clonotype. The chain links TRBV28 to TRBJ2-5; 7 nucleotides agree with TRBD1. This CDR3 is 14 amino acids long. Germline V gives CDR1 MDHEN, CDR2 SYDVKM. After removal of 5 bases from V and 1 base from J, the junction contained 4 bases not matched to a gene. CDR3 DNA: TGTGCCAGCAGTCCGACAGGGTTCCAAGAGACCCAGTACTTC. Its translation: CASSPTGFQETQYF. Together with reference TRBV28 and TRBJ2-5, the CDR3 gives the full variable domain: DVKVTQSSRYLVKRTGEKVFLECVQDMDHENMFWYRQDPGLGLRLIYFSYDVKMKEKGDIPEGYSVSREKKERFSLILESASTNQTSMYLCASSPTGFQETQYFGPGTRLLVL.

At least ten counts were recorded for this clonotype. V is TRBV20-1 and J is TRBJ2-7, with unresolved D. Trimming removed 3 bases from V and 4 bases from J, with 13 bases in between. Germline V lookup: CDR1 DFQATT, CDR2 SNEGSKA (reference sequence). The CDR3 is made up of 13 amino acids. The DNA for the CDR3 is TGCAGTGCTAGGATCCTTACGCTATACGAGCAGTACTTC. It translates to CSARILTLYEQYF.

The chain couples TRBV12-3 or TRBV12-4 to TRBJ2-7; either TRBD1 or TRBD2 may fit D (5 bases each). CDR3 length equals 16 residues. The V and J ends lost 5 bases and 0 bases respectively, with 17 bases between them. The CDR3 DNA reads TGTGCCAGCAGTCCCCCTTGGGGGTCGAGCTCCTACGAGCAGTACTTC. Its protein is CASSPPWGSSSYEQYF.

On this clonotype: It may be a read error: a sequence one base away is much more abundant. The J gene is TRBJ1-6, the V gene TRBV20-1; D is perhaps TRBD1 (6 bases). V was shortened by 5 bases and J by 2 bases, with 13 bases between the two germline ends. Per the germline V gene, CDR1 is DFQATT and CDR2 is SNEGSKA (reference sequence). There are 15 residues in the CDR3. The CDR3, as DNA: TGCAGTGCTCGGACAGAAGGCACCTATAATTCACCCCTCCACTTT. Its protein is CSARTEGTYNSPLHF.